This T cell receptor (beta chain) appears in the sequencing data of a study of blood T cell repertoires in COVID-19. For the study at large: Sites in the United States, Italy and Spain provided acute and convalescent COVID-19 samples. T cells, B-cell-depleted T cells, or PBMCs provided the cDNA or gDNA that served as material.

In the authors' workflow: Cell counts per sample came from amplifying reference gene primers. Clones were read by immunoSEQ multiplex PCR, and TCRdb kept only the in-frame ones, dropping some. That table is the source of V, J and clone size, and D and trimming were worked out from the DNA. The profile shows over 200,000 clones, 87% of them singletons. This CDR3 has 15 residues. V gave up 6 bases and J gave up 2 bases, with 11 bases separating them. Germline V gene data show CDR1 as MNHNY and CDR2 as SVGAGI (reference sequence). Sequencing input: peripheral blood. This clonotype was obtained from a young woman who had recovered from COVID-19. V usage is TRBV6-6 and J usage is TRBJ1-6, with a possible D match to TRBD1 (6 bases). CDR3 protein: CASSRTDTYNSPLHF. The CDR3 bases are TGTGCCAGCAGCCGGACAGACACCTATAATTCACCCCTCCACTTT.